Shown below are 21 T cell receptor beta chains from a single sample sequenced in a study of T cell repertoires in aging, cancer and after chemotherapy. Amplification of TCR beta used genomic DNA extracted from peripheral blood. A mixed TRB-A/B primer pool amplified rearranged TRB by multiplex touch-down PCR. Each CDR3 protein is one row after TCRdb ran MiXCR on the multiplex PCR reads. In the table there are around 4,900 distinct CDR3 sequences, approximately 71% of which are singletons. Material: blood. The source of these receptors is a human donor with a solid tumor.

This sequence joins TRBV6-6 and TRBJ1-2; D remains unclear. V lost 5 bases and J 4 bases, leaving 14 bases between the germline ends. Germline V gene sequence: CDR1 MNHNY, CDR2 SVGAGI (reference sequence). This CDR3 has 14 amino acids. The CDR3 is CASSEAIRSYGYTF. CDR3 bases: TGTGCCAGCAGTGAAGCCATCCGATCCTATGGCTACACCTTC.

V gene TRBV2 combines with J gene TRBJ2-7; tentatively, D is TRBD1 (5 bases). Trimming took off 5 bases at V and 6 bases at J, with 14 bases between the two ends. This CDR3 spans 13 amino acids. The germline V gene encodes CDR1 SNHLY and CDR2 FYNNEI. This CDR3 reads CASSYLTGGEQYF. The CDR3 DNA follows: TGTGCCAGCAGTTACCTCACAGGCGGCGAGCAGTACTTC.

This rearrangement joins TRBV29-1 to TRBJ2-7; 9 nucleotides agree with TRBD1. Germline CDR1 SQVTM, CDR2 ANQGSEA. The ends lost 7 bases at V and 6 bases at J; junction bases unmatched: 7. This CDR3 spans 12 amino acids. The CDR3 DNA is TGCAGCGGTGGGACAGGGAACGGCGAGCAGTACTTC. Translating gives CSGGTGNGEQYF.

The CDR3 here is CSASRLAPGELFF. CDR3 bases: TGCAGTGCGTCTAGACTAGCTCCCGGGGAGCTGTTTTTT. The chain is built from TRBV20-1 and TRBJ2-2; TRBD2 matches at 7 bases. Germline V CDR1 and CDR2: DFQATT, SNEGSKA (reference sequence). V shed 6 bases and J 6 bases; nucleotides not matched to a gene: 7. The CDR3 has 13 amino acids.

This rearrangement joins TRBV20-1 to TRBJ2-3; D gene uncertain. This CDR3 comprises 15 residues. CDR1 is DFQATT and CDR2 is SNEGSKA in the germline V gene (reference sequence). The ends were cut back, 2 bases at V and 2 bases at J, with 14 bases in the middle. This CDR3 is CSARRASDLTDTQYF. For the CDR3, the DNA is TGCAGTGCTAGAAGGGCCAGCGACCTCACAGATACGCAGTATTTT.

V usage is TRBV12-3 or TRBV12-4 and J usage is TRBJ2-1; D is possibly TRBD1 (5 bases). V shed 4 bases and J shed 8 bases, with 12 bases lying between them. The CDR3 has 13 amino acids. The CDR3, as DNA: TGTGCCAGCAGTTGGGCTCAGGGTCATGAGCAGTTCTTC. It yields the protein CASSWAQGHEQFF.

The chain has TRBV7-2 and TRBJ2-3, with 11 nucleotides matching TRBD2. The CDR3 has 17 amino acids. With V trimmed by 5 bases and J by 6 bases, 13 bases remained unmatched. Looked up from germline, CDR1 is SGHTA and CDR2 is FQGNSA. The CDR3 nucleotides are TGTGCCAGCAGCCCCCTCCGGACTAGCGGGCACATTGATACGCAGTATTTT. Protein product: CASSPLRTSGHIDTQYF.

J is TRBJ1-6 and V is TRBV5-4; D remains ambiguous. V dropped 2 bases and J dropped 8 bases, with 20 bases sitting between them. The CDR3 consists of 17 residues. Germline loops: CDR1 SGHNT, CDR2 YYREEE (reference sequence). Here the CDR3 DNA reads TGTGCCAGCAGCTTCGTCCCCCGGCGAGCCAAGGATTCACCCCTCCACTTT. It specifies CASSFVPRRAKDSPLHF.

This sequence joins TRBV20-1 and TRBJ1-6, with 8 positions matching TRBD1. The CDR3 totals 12 residues. J was trimmed by 9 bases and V by 6 bases; bases with no gene match: 4. Germline V gene sequence: CDR1 DFQATT, CDR2 SNEGSKA (reference sequence). The CDR3 bases are TGCAGTGCGGGACAGGACCGTTCACCCCTCCACTTT. It yields the protein CSAGQDRSPLHF.

V is TRBV7-2 and J is TRBJ2-3, with 8 bases matching TRBD2. The CDR3 contains 17 residues. After removal of 1 base from V and 4 bases from J, the junction contained 10 bases not matched to a gene. Germline CDR1 reads SGHTA; CDR2 reads FQGNSA. The chain's CDR3 is CASSLVSRGAGPDTQYF. CDR3 DNA sequence: TGTGCCAGCAGCTTAGTATCGCGGGGGGCCGGGCCAGATACGCAGTATTTT.

The J gene is TRBJ2-2, the V gene TRBV7-2; D unclear. V was trimmed by 1 base and J by 4 bases, leaving 10 bases between them. Germline CDR1 is SGHTA and CDR2 is FQGNSA. CDR3 length equals 15 residues. The CDR3 sequence: CASSLDGSFTGELFF. The CDR3 coding sequence is TGTGCCAGCAGCTTAGATGGATCGTTCACCGGGGAGCTGTTTTTT.

V gene TRBV7-2 combines with J gene TRBJ2-1; 11 bases are a match to TRBD2. The germline V gene encodes CDR1 SGHTA and CDR2 FQGNSA. This CDR3 comprises 16 residues. J was trimmed by 6 bases and V by 2 bases; bases with no gene match: 6. In DNA, the CDR3 is TGTGCCAGCAGCTTATTAGCGGGAGGGCCGCGCAATGAGCAGTTCTTC. Its protein is CASSLLAGGPRNEQFF.

V and J are TRBV6-5 and TRBJ2-3; 7 bases map to TRBD1. CDR1 MNHEY and CDR2 SVGAGI come from the germline V gene. Losses at the gene ends were 6 bases for V and 4 bases for J; bases not matched to a gene: 4. The CDR3 runs to 13 residues. The CDR3 protein is CASRPTGPDTQYF. The CDR3 coding sequence is TGTGCCAGCAGACCGACAGGGCCAGATACGCAGTATTTT.

The V and J genes are TRBV19 and TRBJ1-5; unclear D gene. V dropped 7 bases and J dropped 0 bases, with 13 bases sitting between them. The CDR3 is 15 amino acids. Germline V gene sequence: CDR1 LNHDA, CDR2 SQIVND (reference sequence). Written as DNA, the CDR3 is TGTGCCAGTATCGTCGGTGGAGATAGCAATCAGCCCCAGCATTTT. Translation: CASIVGGDSNQPQHF.

Here the CDR3 DNA reads TGTGCCAGCAGCCCGGGTGGCAGGGGTTCACCCCTCCACTTT. It codes for CASSPGGRGSPLHF. V is TRBV7-3 and J is TRBJ1-6; tentative D call: TRBD1 (6 bases). Germline V gives CDR1 SGHTA, CDR2 FQGTGA. CDR3 size: 14 residues. V was shortened by 5 bases and J by 9 bases, with 14 bases between the two germline ends. The whole variable domain, remainder taken from reference TRBV7-3 and TRBJ1-6, is GAGVSQTPSNKVTEKGKYVELRCDPISGHTALYWYRQSLGQGPEFLIYFQGTGAADDSGLPNDRFFAVRPEGSVSTLKIQRTERGDSAVYLCASSPGGRGSPLHFGNGTRLTVT.

There are a few counts of this clonotype. The chain uses TRBV6-5 and TRBJ2-7, with D possibly called TRBD1 or TRBD2 (5 bases each). The length of the CDR3 is 15 residues. The germline CDR1 and CDR2 sequences are MNHEY and SVGAGI. Trimming took 2 bases from V and 5 from J, leaving 16 bases between them. The CDR3 is CASSYGGGRVHEQYF. For the CDR3, the DNA is TGTGCCAGCAGTTACGGGGGTGGTCGAGTTCACGAGCAGTACTTC.

V usage is TRBV5-6 and J usage is TRBJ2-7; 11 bases align to TRBD1. The CDR3 covers 14 residues. Germline V gene lookup returns CDR1 SGHDT and CDR2 YYEEEE. The V segment lost 8 bases and the J segment 2 bases; nucleotides outside the gene matches: 6. CDR3 sequence: CASSGTGGTYEQYF. CDR3 coding DNA: TGTGCCAGTAGTGGGACAGGGGGTACCTACGAGCAGTACTTC.

This clonotype has just a few counts. This chain joins TRBV7-9 and TRBJ1-4; the D is unclear. Germline V CDR1 and CDR2: SEHNR, FQNEAQ (reference sequence). Trimming pared 1 base from V and 7 bases from J, leaving 10 bases between. The CDR3 sequence is 14 residues long. CDR3 DNA: TGTGCCAGCAGCTTAGGAGTAACGGGTGAAAAACTGTTTTTT. This sequence encodes CASSLGVTGEKLFF.

This chain joins TRBV7-6 and TRBJ1-5; no firm D call. This CDR3 spans 13 amino acids. With 2 bases removed from V and 3 bases from J, the gap between germline ends came to 5 bases. The germline CDR1 and CDR2 sequences are SGHVS and FNYEAQ. The CDR3 spells CASSLKDNQPQHF. The CDR3 coding sequence is TGTGCCAGCAGCTTAAAGGACAATCAGCCCCAGCATTTT.

The gene calls are TRBV20-1 and TRBJ2-1, with 16 bases fitting TRBD2. CDR1 and CDR2 (germline): DFQATT, SNEGSKA (reference sequence). This CDR3 contains 16 residues. As DNA, the CDR3 is TGCAGCTCCCCGGGACTAGCGGGAGGGCCCCACAATGAGCAGTTCTTC. Amino acids: CSSPGLAGGPHNEQFF.

The rearrangement joins TRBV12-3 or TRBV12-4 to TRBJ1-6, with D uncertain. V lost 5 bases and J 0 bases, leaving 8 bases between the germline ends. The CDR3 covers 15 residues. CDR3 sequence: CASSRLGSYNSPLHF. DNA for the CDR3: TGTGCCAGCAGTCGGCTGGGCTCCTATAATTCACCCCTCCACTTT.